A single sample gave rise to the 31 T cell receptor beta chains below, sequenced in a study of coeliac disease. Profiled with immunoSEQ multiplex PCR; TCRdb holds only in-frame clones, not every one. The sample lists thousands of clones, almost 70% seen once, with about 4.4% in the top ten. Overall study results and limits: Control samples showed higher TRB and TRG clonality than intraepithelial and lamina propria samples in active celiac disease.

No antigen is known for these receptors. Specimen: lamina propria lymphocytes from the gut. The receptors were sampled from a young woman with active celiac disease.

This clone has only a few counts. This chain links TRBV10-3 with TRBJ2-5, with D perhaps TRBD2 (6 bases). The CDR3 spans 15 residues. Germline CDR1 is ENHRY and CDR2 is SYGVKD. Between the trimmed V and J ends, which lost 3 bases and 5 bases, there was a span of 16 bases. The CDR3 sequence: CAISETRRETETQYF. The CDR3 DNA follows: TGTGCCATCAGTGAAACGAGGAGGGAGACGGAGACCCAGTACTTC.

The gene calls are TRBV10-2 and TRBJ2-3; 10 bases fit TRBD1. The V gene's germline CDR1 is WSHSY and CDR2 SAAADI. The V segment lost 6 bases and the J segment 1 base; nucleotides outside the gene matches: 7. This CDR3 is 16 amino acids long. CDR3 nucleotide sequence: TGCGCCAGCAGGAGGACAGGGGGAATTCGCACAGATACGCAGTATTTT. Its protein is CASRRTGGIRTDTQYF.

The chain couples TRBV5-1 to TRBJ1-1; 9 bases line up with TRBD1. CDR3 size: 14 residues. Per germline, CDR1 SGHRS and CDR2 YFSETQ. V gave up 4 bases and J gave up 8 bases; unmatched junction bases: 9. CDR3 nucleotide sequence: TGCGCCAGCAGCCAAATTCCCGGGACAGGGGAAGCTTTCTTT. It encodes CASSQIPGTGEAFF.

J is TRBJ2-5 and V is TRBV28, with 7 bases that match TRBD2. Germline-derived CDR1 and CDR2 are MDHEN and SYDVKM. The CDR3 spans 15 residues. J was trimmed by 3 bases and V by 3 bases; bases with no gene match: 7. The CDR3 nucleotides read TGTGCCAGCAGTTTCGTGGCTAGCGGAAAAGAGACCCAGTACTTC. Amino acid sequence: CASSFVASGKETQYF.

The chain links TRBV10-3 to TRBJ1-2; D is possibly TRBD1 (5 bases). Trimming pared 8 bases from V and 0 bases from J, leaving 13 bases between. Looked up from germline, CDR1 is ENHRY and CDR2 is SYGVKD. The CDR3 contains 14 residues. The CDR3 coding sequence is TGTGCCATCGGGGGTAGCGGAACTAACTATGGCTACACCTTC. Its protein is CAIGGSGTNYGYTF.

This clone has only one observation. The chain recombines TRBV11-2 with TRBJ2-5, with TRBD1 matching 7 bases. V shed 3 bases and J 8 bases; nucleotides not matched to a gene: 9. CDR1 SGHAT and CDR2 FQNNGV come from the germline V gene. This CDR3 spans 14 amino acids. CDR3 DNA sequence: TGTGCCAGCAGCTTGTTGACAGGGTACGTCACCCAGTACTTC. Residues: CASSLLTGYVTQYF.

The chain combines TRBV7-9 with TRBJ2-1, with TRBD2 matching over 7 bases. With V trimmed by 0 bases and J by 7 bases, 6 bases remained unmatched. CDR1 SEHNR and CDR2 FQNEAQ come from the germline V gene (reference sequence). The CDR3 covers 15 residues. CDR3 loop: CASSLARTRTNEQFF. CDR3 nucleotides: TGTGCCAGCAGCTTAGCTCGGACTAGGACGAATGAGCAGTTCTTC.

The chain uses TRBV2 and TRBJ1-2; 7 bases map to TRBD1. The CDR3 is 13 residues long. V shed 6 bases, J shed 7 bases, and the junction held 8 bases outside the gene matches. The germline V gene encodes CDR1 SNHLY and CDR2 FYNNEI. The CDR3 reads CASSLTQGFGYTF. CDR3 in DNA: TGTGCCAGCAGCCTGACACAGGGGTTTGGCTACACCTTC.

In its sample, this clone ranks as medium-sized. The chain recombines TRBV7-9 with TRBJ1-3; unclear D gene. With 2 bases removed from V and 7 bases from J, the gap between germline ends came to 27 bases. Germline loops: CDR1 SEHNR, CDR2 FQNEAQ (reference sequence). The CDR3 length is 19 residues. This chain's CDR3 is CASSLSPLRRSSGWNTIYF. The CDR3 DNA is TGTGCCAGCAGCTTAAGTCCCCTTCGTAGGAGCTCTGGATGGAACACCATATATTTT.

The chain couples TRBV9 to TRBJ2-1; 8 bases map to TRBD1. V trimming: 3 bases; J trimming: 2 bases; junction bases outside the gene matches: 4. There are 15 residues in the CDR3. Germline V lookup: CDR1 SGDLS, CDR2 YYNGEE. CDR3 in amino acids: CASSGRDRTYNEQFF. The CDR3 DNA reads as TGTGCCAGCAGCGGCCGGGACAGGACCTACAATGAGCAGTTCTTC.

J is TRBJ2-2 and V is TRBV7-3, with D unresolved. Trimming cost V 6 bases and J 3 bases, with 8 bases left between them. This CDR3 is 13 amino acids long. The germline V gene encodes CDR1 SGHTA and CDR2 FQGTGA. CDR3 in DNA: TGTGCCAGCAGGAAACGGGACACCGGGGAGCTGTTTTTT. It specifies CASRKRDTGELFF.

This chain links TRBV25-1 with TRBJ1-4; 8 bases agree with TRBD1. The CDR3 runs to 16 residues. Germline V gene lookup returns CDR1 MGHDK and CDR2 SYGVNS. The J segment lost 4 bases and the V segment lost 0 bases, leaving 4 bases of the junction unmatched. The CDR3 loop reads CASSEYRGQVNEKLFF. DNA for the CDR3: TGTGCCAGCAGTGAATACAGGGGACAGGTTAATGAAAAACTGTTTTTT.

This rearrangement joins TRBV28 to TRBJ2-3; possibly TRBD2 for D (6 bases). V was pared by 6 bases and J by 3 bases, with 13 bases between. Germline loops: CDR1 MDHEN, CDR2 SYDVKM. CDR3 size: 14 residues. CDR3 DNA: TGTGCCAGCAGGGTGGCGGGGACTACAGATACGCAGTATTTT. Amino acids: CASRVAGTTDTQYF.

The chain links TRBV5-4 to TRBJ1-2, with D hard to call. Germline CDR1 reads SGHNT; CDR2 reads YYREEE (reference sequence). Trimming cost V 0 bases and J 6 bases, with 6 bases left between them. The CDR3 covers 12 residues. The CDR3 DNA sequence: TGTGCCAGCAGCTTGGATCAGAATGGCTACACCTTC. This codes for CASSLDQNGYTF.

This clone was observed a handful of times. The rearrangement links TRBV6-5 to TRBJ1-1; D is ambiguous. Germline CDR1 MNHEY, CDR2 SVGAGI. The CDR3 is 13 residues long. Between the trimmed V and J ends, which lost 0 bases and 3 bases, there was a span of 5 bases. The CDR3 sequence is CASSYSQDTEAFF. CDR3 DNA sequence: TGTGCCAGCAGTTACTCACAAGACACTGAAGCTTTCTTT.

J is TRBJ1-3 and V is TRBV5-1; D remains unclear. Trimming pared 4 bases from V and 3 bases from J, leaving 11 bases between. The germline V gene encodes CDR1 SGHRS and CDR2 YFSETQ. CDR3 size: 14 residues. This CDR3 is CASSKSPVGNTIYF. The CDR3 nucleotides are TGCGCCAGCAGCAAATCCCCTGTTGGAAACACCATATATTTT.

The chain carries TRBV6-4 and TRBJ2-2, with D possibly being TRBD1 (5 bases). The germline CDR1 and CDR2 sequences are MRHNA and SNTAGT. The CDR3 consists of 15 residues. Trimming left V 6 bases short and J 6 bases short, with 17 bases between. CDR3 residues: CASSPQGAIAGELFF. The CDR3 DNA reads TGTGCCAGCAGCCCTCAAGGGGCAATCGCCGGGGAGCTGTTTTTT.

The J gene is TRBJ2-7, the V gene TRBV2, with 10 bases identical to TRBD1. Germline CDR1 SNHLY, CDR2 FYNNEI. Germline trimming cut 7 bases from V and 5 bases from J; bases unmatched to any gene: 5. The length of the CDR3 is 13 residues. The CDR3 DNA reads TGTGCCAGCACCCCCGGGACAGGGGACGAGCAGTACTTC. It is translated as CASTPGTGDEQYF. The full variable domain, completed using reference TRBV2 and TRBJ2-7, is EPEVTQTPSHQVTQMGQEVILRCVPISNHLYFYWYRQILGQKVEFLVSFYNNEISEKSEIFDDQFSVERPDGSNFTLKIRSTKLEDSAMYFCASTPGTGDEQYFGPGTRLTVT.

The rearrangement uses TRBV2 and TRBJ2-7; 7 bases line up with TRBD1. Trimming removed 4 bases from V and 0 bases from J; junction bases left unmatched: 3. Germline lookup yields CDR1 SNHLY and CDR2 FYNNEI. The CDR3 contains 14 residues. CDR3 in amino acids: CASSGDSYSYEQYF. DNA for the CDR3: TGTGCCAGCAGTGGGGACAGCTACTCCTACGAGCAGTACTTC.

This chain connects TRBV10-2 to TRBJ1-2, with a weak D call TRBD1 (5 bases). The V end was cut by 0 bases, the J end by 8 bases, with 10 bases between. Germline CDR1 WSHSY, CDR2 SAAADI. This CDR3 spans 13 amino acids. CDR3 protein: CASSESGGDGYTF. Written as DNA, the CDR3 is TGCGCCAGCAGTGAGTCGGGAGGGGACGGCTACACCTTC.

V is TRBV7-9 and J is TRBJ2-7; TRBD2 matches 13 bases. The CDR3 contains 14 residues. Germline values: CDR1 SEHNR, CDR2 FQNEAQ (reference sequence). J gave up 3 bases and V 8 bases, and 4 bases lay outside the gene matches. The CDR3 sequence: CASGLAGVNYEQYF. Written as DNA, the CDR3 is TGTGCCAGCGGACTAGCGGGGGTGAACTACGAGCAGTACTTC.

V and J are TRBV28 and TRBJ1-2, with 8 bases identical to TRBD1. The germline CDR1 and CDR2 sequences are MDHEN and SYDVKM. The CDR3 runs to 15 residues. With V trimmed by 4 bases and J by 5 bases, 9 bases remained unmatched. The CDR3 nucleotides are TGTGCCAGCAGTTCCCGAGGACAGGGAAGGTATGGCTACACCTTC. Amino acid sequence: CASSSRGQGRYGYTF.

CDR3 DNA: TGTGCCAGCAGCTTGACGGGAAGCGGGGAGCTGTTTTTT. Protein: CASSLTGSGELFF. This chain joins TRBV5-4 and TRBJ2-2; a weak D match, TRBD2 (5 bases). Trimming stripped 1 base from V and 7 bases from J, with 8 bases between. The CDR3 contains 13 residues. CDR1 SGHNT and CDR2 YYREEE come from the germline V gene (reference sequence).

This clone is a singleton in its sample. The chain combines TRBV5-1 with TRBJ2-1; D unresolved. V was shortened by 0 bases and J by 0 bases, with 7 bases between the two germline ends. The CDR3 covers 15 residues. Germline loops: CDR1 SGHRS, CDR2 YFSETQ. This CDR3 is CASSLEPSSYNEQFF. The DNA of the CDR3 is TGCGCCAGCAGCTTGGAGCCTAGCTCCTACAATGAGCAGTTCTTC.

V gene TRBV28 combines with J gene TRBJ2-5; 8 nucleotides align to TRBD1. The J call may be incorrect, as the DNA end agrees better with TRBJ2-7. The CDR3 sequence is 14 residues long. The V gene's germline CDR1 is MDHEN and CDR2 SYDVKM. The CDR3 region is CASSWQGATYEQYF. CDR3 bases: TGTGCCAGCAGTTGGCAGGGGGCTACCTACGAGCAGTACTTC.

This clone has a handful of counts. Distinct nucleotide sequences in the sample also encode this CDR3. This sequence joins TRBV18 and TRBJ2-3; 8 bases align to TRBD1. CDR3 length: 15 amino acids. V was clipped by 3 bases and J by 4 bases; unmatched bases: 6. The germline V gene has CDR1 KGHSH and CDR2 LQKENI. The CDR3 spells CASSPQGARADTQYF. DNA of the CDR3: TGTGCCAGCTCACCTCAGGGGGCTAGGGCAGATACGCAGTATTTT.

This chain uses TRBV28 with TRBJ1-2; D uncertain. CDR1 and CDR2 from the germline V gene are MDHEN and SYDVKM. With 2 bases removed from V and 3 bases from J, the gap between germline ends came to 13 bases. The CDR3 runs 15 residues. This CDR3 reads CASSLPGGSYYGYTF. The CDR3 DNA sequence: TGTGCCAGCAGTTTACCCGGAGGCAGCTACTATGGCTACACCTTC.

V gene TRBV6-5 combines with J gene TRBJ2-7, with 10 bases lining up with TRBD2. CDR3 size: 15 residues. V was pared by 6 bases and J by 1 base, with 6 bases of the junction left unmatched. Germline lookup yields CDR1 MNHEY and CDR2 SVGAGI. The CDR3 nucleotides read TGTGCCAGCAGACCTGGACTAGCGGCATCCTACGAGCAGTACTTC. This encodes CASRPGLAASYEQYF.

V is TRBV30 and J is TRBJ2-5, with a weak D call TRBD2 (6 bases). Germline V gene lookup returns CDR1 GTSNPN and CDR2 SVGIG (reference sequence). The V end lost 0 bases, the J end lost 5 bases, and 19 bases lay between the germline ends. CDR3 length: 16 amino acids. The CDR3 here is CAWSVFGGASRETQYF. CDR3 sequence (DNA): TGTGCCTGGAGTGTTTTTGGCGGGGCTAGCCGCGAGACCCAGTACTTC.

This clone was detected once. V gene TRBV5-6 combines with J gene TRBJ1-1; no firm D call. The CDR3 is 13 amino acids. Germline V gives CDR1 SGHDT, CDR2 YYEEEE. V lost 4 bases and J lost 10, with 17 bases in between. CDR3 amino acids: CASSPEMSSSAFF. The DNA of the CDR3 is TGTGCCAGCAGCCCGGAGATGAGTTCGTCAGCTTTCTTT.

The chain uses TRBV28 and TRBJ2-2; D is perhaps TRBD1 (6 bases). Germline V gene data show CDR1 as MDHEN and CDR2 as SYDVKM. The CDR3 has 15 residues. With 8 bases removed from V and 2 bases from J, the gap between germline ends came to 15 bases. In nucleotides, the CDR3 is TGTGCCAGCGAGAGGACAGTTCTAAACACCGGGGAGCTGTTTTTT. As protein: CASERTVLNTGELFF.